This T cell receptor (beta chain) was sequenced for a study of cytomegalovirus exposure and HLA in healthy donors. CDR3 length: 16 amino acids. Trimming took 3 bases from V and 4 from J; bases not matched to a gene: 10. CDR1 SGHKS and CDR2 YYEKEE come from the germline V gene (reference sequence). PCR amplification relied on 60 Vbeta primers (plus 13 Jbeta primers). TCRdb keeps only in-frame clones here, not all; method: immunoSEQ multiplex PCR. Of 150,000 to 200,000 clones in the sample, roughly 13% are singletons; the top ten hold approximately 8.3%. The chain joins TRBV5-5 to TRBJ2-5; 9 bases line up with TRBD2. This clonotype was sampled from a man aged 50 to 59 in good health and CMV-seropositive. Sequenced: PBMCs. The CDR3 loop reads CASSSEGGGALETQYF. The DNA for the CDR3 is TGTGCCAGCAGCTCAGAGGGCGGGGGGGCCTTAGAGACCCAGTACTTC. The variable domain in full, completed from reference TRBV5-5 and TRBJ2-5, reads DAGVTQSPTHLIKTRGQQVTLRCSPISGHKSVSWYQQVLGQGPQFIFQYYEKEERGRGNFPDRFSARQFPNYSSELNVNALLLGDSALYLCASSSEGGGALETQYFGPGTRLLVL.